The source of this TCR beta chain is a study of regulatory and conventional T cells in breast cancer (dated by TCRdb to the mid-2010s). Libraries came from PCR. TCRdb names Illumina MiSeq as the instrument used. Through fastp at Q25 and MiXCR, TCRdb rebuilt clones from the public reads, retaining in-frame beta chains. Each CDR3 protein appears once, grouped with its most common genes and DNA. In all, the sample holds fewer than 20,000 distinct CDR3 sequences, and 32% of those were seen once. The ten largest clones add up to roughly 1.5% of the sample. The CDR1 and CDR2 encoded by the germline V gene are SGHVS and FNYEAQ. The CDR3 goes from the cysteine to the phenylalanine over 15 residues. The entry retains the CDR3 DNA only, 45 bases that are in frame from base 1. V loses 7 bases of germline sequence and J loses 0 bases, and the interval between the two ends is 12 bases. For this clonotype: Its specific antigen is unknown. No much larger clonotype is one base removed from it; base qualities were not supplied.

The clonotype originates from a female donor in good health. The sequenced sample consisted of conventional T cells from blood. Recombination connected TRBV7-6 to TRBJ2-2; the D assignment is uncertain and may be TRBD1 or TRBD2, with 5 bases supporting each. CDR3 region: CASIEGPTNTGELFF. DNA sequence: TGTGCCAGCATCGAGGGACCGACGAACACCGGGGAGCTGTTTTTT.